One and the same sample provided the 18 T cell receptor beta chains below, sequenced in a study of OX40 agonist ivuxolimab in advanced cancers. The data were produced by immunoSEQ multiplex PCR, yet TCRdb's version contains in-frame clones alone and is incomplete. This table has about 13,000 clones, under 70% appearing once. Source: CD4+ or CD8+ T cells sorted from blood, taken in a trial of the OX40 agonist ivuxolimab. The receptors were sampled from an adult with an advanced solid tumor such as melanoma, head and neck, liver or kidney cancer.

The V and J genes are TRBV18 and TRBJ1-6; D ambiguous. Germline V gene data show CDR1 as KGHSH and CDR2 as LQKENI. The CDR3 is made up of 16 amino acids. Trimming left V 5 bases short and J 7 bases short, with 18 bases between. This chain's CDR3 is CASSSRAGLSNSPLHF. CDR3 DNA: TGTGCCAGCTCATCTAGGGCCGGACTCTCCAATTCACCCCTCCACTTT.

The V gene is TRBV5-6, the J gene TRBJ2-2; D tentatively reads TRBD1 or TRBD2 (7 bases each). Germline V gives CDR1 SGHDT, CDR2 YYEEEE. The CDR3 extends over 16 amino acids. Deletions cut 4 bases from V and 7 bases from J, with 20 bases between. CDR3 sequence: CASSPPGRGQSGELFF. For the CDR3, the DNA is TGTGCCAGCAGCCCGCCTGGGAGGGGGCAAAGCGGGGAGCTGTTTTTT.

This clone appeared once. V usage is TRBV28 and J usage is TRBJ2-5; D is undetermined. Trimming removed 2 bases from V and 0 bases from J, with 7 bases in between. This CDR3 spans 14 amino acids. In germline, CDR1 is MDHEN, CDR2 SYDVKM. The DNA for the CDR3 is TGTGCCAGCAGTTTAAGGCTGAACCAAGAGACCCAGTACTTC. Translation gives CASSLRLNQETQYF.

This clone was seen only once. DNA of the CDR3: TGTGCCAGCAGTGAGAAGGGTGACTATCAGCCCCAGCATTTT. Translation: CASSEKGDYQPQHF. This sequence joins TRBV2 and TRBJ1-5; no firm D call. The CDR3 loop spans 14 amino acids. Germline CDR1 reads SNHLY; CDR2 reads FYNNEI. Trimming took off 3 bases at V and 5 bases at J, with 11 bases between the two ends.

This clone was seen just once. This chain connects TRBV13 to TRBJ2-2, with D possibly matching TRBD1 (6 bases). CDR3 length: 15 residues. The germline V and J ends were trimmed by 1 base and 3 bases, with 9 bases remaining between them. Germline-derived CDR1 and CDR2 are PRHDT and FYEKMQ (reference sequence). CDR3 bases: TGTGCCAGCAGCTTAGCTGGGGGCCACACCGGGGAGCTGTTTTTT. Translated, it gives CASSLAGGHTGELFF.

In DNA, the CDR3 is TGCAGCGTTGAACTCTCTGGCCTAGCGGGAGGGTCCTACAATGAGCAGTTCTTC. Amino acids: CSVELSGLAGGSYNEQFF. This chain joins TRBV29-1 and TRBJ2-1; the match to TRBD2 covers 12 bases. The J segment lost 1 base and the V segment lost 2 bases, leaving 9 bases of the junction unmatched. Germline assignment: CDR1 SQVTM and CDR2 ANQGSEA. The CDR3 is made up of 18 amino acids.

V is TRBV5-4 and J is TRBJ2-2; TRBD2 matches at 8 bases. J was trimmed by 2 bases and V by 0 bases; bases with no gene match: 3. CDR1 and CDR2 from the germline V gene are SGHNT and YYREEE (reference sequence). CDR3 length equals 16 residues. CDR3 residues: CASSLGLAGNTGELFF. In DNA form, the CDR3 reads TGTGCCAGCAGCTTGGGCCTAGCGGGTAACACCGGGGAGCTGTTTTTT.

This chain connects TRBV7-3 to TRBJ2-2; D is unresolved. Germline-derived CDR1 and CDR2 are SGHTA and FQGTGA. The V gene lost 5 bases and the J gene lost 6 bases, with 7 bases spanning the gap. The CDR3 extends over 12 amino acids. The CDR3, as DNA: TGTGCCAGCAGCCATGGGCCCGGGGAGCTGTTTTTT. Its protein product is CASSHGPGELFF. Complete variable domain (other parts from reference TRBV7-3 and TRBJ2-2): GAGVSQTPSNKVTEKGKYVELRCDPISGHTALYWYRQSLGQGPEFLIYFQGTGAADDSGLPNDRFFAVRPEGSVSTLKIQRTERGDSAVYLCASSHGPGELFFGEGSRLTVL.

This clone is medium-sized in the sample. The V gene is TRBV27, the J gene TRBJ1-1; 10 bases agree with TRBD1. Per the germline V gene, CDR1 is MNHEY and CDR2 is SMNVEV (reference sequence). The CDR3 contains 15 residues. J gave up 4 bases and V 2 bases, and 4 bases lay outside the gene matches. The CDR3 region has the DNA TGTGCCAGCAGTTTACTCGGACAGGGGGGCACTGAAGCTTTCTTT. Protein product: CASSLLGQGGTEAFF.

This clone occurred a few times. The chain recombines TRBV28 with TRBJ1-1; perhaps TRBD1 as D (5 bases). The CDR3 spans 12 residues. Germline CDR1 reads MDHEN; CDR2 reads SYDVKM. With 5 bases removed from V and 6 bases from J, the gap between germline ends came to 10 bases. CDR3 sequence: CASSLGGAEAFF. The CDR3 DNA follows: TGTGCCAGCAGTCTCGGAGGGGCTGAAGCTTTCTTT. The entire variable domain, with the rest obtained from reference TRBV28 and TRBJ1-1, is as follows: DVKVTQSSRYLVKRTGEKVFLECVQDMDHENMFWYRQDPGLGLRLIYFSYDVKMKEKGDIPEGYSVSREKKERFSLILESASTNQTSMYLCASSLGGAEAFFGQGTRLTVV.

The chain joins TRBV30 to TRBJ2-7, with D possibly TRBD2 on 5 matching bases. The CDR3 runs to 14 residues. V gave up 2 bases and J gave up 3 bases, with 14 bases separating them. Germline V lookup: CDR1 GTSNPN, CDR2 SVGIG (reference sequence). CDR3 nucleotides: TGTGCCTGGAGTAGAGGGCAGGCCCTCTACGAGCAGTACTTC. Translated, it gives CAWSRGQALYEQYF.

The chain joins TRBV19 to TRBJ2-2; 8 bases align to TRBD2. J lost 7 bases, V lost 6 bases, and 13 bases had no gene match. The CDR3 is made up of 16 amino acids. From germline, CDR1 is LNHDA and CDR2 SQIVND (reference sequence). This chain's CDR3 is CASRRGSGSLGGELFF. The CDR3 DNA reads TGTGCCAGTAGAAGGGGAAGCGGGAGTCTCGGCGGGGAGCTGTTTTTT.

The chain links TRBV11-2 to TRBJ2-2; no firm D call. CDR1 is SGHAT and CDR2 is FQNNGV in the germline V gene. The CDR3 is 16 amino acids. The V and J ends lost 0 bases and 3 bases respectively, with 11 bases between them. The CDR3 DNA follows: TGTGCCAGCAGCTTAGAAGGTAGCACCTACACCGGGGAGCTGTTTTTT. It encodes CASSLEGSTYTGELFF.

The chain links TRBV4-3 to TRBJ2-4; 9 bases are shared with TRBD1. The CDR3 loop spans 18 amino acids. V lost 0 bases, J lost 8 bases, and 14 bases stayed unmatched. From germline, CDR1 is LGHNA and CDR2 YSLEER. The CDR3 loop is CASSQDSNRGPLSYIQYF. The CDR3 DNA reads TGCGCCAGCAGCCAAGATAGTAACAGGGGGCCCCTTTCGTACATTCAGTACTTC.

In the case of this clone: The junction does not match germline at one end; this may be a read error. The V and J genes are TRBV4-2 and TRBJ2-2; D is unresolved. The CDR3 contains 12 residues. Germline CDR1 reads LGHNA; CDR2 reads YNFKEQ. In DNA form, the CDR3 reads TGTGCCAACAGCCGGAGCACCGGGGAGCTGTTTTTT. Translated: CANSRSTGELFF.

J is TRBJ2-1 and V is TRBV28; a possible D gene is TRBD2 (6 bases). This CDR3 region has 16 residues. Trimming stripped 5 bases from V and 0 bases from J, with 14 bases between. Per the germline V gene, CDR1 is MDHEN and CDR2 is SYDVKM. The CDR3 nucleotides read TGTGCCAGCAGTCCTCTTACGGGACTCTCCTACAATGAGCAGTTCTTC. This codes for CASSPLTGLSYNEQFF. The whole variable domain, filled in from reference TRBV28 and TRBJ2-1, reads DVKVTQSSRYLVKRTGEKVFLECVQDMDHENMFWYRQDPGLGLRLIYFSYDVKMKEKGDIPEGYSVSREKKERFSLILESASTNQTSMYLCASSPLTGLSYNEQFFGPGTRLTVL.

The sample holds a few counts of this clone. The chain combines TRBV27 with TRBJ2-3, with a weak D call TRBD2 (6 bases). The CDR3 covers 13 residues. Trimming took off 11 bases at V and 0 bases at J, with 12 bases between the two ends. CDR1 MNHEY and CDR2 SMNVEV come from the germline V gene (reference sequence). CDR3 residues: CAAMGLSTDTQYF. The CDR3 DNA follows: TGTGCCGCCATGGGACTTAGCACAGATACGCAGTATTTT.

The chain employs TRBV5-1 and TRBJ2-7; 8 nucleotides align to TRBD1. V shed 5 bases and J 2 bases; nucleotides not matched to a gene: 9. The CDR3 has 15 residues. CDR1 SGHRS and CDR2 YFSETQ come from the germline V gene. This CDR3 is CASSFRQGRPYEQYF. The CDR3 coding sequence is TGCGCCAGCAGTTTTCGACAGGGGAGACCCTACGAGCAGTACTTC.